Here is one TCR beta chain with its context. It has no known antigen specificity. No base-level quality is on record; no much larger clone is a single base apart. This specimen belongs to a study of siplizumab effects on memory and regulatory T cells (dated by TCRdb to between 2018 and 2020). As for the study more broadly: The study looked at the effect of siplizumab, an anti-CD2 antibody, on alloreactive T-cell subsets in allogeneic mixed lymphocyte reactions made from human PBMCs. Broader findings and caveats from the paper: Because sequences at frequencies below about 10^-5 were poorly captured, only a minor fraction of alloreactive clones could be mapped back to unstimulated subsets. The cumulative frequency of alloreactive sequences traceable to unstimulated CD4+ memory T cells was significantly reduced by siplizumab. In reactions with siplizumab, an average of roughly 69% of mappable alloreactive CD4+ clones were Treg-derived, compared with 25% to 30% in control reactions. Greater diversity appeared to be present in unstimulated naive T cells than in memory T cells, and a substantial contribution to the alloresponse seemed to be made by naive cells. The suppressive function of proliferating Tregs from siplizumab cultures was not functionally confirmed. For roughly 75-97% of proliferating CD4+ or CD8+ clones, no naive or memory phenotype could be assigned.

To prepare the library, the immunoSEQ multiplex PCR assay was applied. The deep sequencing platform assayed 90,000 to 100,000 TCR templates per sample. Genomic DNA extracted from sorted T cells was the material used for TCRbeta CDR3 sequencing. The published analysis was carried out like this. Clonal analysis of TCRbeta CDR3 data was done in the R programming language. Alloreactive CD4+ and CD8+ clones were identified by comparing unstimulated samples to CFSE-low samples taken after the reaction. Regulatory or non-regulatory origin was assigned to alloreactive CD4+ clones by matching of sequences to sorted unstimulated Treg and non-Treg repertoires. TCRdb obtained this table from immuneACCESS and retained in-frame rearrangements with V and J assigned. These tables miss some clones; where compared with another copy, unresolved V genes account for less than half of the shortfall, and the remainder is unexplained. V, J and clone size are taken as reported in that table, and D and trimming were inferred from the DNA itself. This sample has about 110,000 clones in its table, and roughly 92% of those were observed once. The ten largest clones take up 1% to 1.5% of the sample.

Germline trimming: 6 bases from V, 1 base from J; junction bases outside gene matches: 4. The CDR3 starts with the cysteine, ends with the phenylalanine, and has 14 residues. CDR3 DNA is the only sequence kept; it has 42 bases, read in frame from the first base. As encoded in the germline V gene, CDR1 is KGHSH while CDR2 is LQKENI. Sorted unstimulated T cells, along with proliferating T cells recovered from mixed lymphocyte reactions, underwent TCRbeta CDR3 sequencing. Fresh whole blood from about ten HLA-typed healthy donors served as the source for isolating PBMCs. The chain is made from TRBV18 and TRBJ1-1; 8 of the junction bases match TRBD1. The source is a human donor in good health. The sample was CD4+ T cells sorted from blood. The bases read TGTGCCAGCTCGCGGGGACAGGAGAACACTGAAGCTTTCTTT. The translation is CASSRGQENTEAFF.